The 14 T cell receptor beta chains reported below all come from one sample, sequenced in a study of human T cells and chemical hapten exposure. Each CDR3 protein is one row after TCRdb ran MiXCR on the RACE reads. The sample has 75,000 to 90,000 distinct CDR3 sequences, 10% seen once; the top ten hold 5%. Time point meaning: patch test 2, 6 weeks after DPC sensitization. Treatment noted: therapeutic diphenylcyclopropenone sensitization with weekly scalp DPC. This material consisted of whole blood, taken in connection with sensitization to the hapten diphenylcyclopropenone (DPC). Receptors originate from a woman aged 45 to 65 with alopecia areata. Some clones in this sample may be carry-over from other donors' samples.

This clonotype turned up a few times. The chain is built from TRBV20-1 and TRBJ2-5; the match to TRBD2 covers 8 bases. The CDR3 runs to 15 residues. Looked up from germline, CDR1 is DFQATT and CDR2 is SNEGSKA (reference sequence). With V trimmed by 5 bases and J by 1 base, 9 bases remained unmatched. The DNA of the CDR3 is TGCAGTGCTGGGGGGTCTAGCGGGTTCCAAGAGACCCAGTACTTC. Protein: CSAGGSSGFQETQYF.

The chain employs TRBV20-1 and TRBJ2-2; 8 positions agree with TRBD2. After removal of 3 bases from V and 7 bases from J, the junction contained 7 bases not matched to a gene. CDR3 size: 14 residues. CDR1 and CDR2 from the germline V gene are DFQATT and SNEGSKA (reference sequence). CDR3: CSARTQREIGELFF. The CDR3 DNA reads TGCAGTGCTAGGACCCAGCGGGAGATCGGGGAGCTGTTTTTT.

V is TRBV28 and J is TRBJ2-7; D unresolved. The V gene lost 5 bases and the J gene lost 7 bases, with 12 bases spanning the gap. The CDR3 is made up of 12 amino acids. Germline V lookup: CDR1 MDHEN, CDR2 SYDVKM. The CDR3 DNA reads as TGTGCCAGCAGTGTTGACCCGGGTGAGCAGTACTTC. It codes for CASSVDPGEQYF. Supplemented by reference TRBV28 and TRBJ2-7, the full variable domain reads DVKVTQSSRYLVKRTGEKVFLECVQDMDHENMFWYRQDPGLGLRLIYFSYDVKMKEKGDIPEGYSVSREKKERFSLILESASTNQTSMYLCASSVDPGEQYFGPGTRLTVT.

The chain couples TRBV29-1 to TRBJ2-1, with no clear D. Germline V lookup: CDR1 SQVTM, CDR2 ANQGSEA. This CDR3 spans 13 amino acids. The V end was cut by 2 bases, the J end by 7 bases, with 12 bases between. As DNA, the CDR3 is TGCAGCGTTGAAAGAAGGGTGGGGAATGAGCAGTTCTTC. It specifies CSVERRVGNEQFF.

This chain joins TRBV11-2 and TRBJ2-2; 9 nucleotides match TRBD2. The trim removed 5 bases at V and 7 bases at J, leaving 11 bases unmatched. CDR3 size: 16 residues. Germline V lookup: CDR1 SGHAT, CDR2 FQNNGV. The CDR3 reads CASSPGIAGEGGELFF. In DNA, the CDR3 is TGTGCCAGCAGCCCAGGGATAGCGGGAGAGGGCGGGGAGCTGTTTTTT.

This chain connects TRBV6-5 to TRBJ1-4; D may be TRBD1 (5 bases). V was trimmed by 5 bases and J by 4 bases, leaving 14 bases between them. This CDR3 region has 15 residues. The germline CDR1 and CDR2 sequences are MNHEY and SVGAGI. The CDR3 DNA reads as TGTGCCAGCAGTAGACGGGGCAGCTTTAATGAAAAACTGTTTTTT. Translation gives CASSRRGSFNEKLFF.

The table lists this clonotype with a few counts. The V and J genes are TRBV30 and TRBJ1-4, with a weak D call TRBD1 (5 bases). CDR1 GTSNPN and CDR2 SVGIG come from the germline V gene (reference sequence). Trimming took 7 bases from V and 11 from J, leaving 23 bases between them. This CDR3 has 14 amino acids. CDR3 residues: CASGGSEGPGKLFF. The CDR3 DNA sequence: TGTGCCTCCGGAGGTAGCGAGGGGCCTGGGAAACTGTTTTTT.

V is TRBV20-1 and J is TRBJ1-5, with no clear D. This CDR3 has 15 amino acids. The V gene lost 2 bases and the J gene lost 0 bases, with 11 bases spanning the gap. In germline, CDR1 is DFQATT, CDR2 SNEGSKA (reference sequence). The CDR3 sequence is CSARLADYSNQPQHF. The CDR3 bases are TGCAGTGCTAGACTGGCAGACTATAGCAATCAGCCCCAGCATTTT.

This clonotype was observed many times. J is TRBJ2-5 and V is TRBV20-1; 13 bases map to TRBD2. In germline, CDR1 is DFQATT, CDR2 SNEGSKA (reference sequence). The CDR3 has 14 residues. The V segment lost 6 bases and the J segment 1 base; nucleotides outside the gene matches: 2. CDR3 sequence reads: CSARTSGGQETQYF. The CDR3 nucleotides read TGCAGTGCCAGGACTAGCGGGGGCCAAGAGACCCAGTACTTC.

This rearrangement joins TRBV15 to TRBJ1-1; D is uncertain. CDR1 and CDR2 from the germline V gene are LNHNV and YYDKDF (reference sequence). The CDR3 covers 17 residues. V was shortened by 1 base and J by 5 bases, with 20 bases between the two germline ends. The CDR3 is CATSRGAFRTTPTEAFF. CDR3 nucleotides: TGTGCCACCAGCAGAGGGGCTTTTCGGACTACCCCAACTGAAGCTTTCTTT.

This clonotype came up many times. The V gene is TRBV2, the J gene TRBJ1-6; weak D call: TRBD1 (5 bases). V was clipped by 4 bases and J by 7 bases, with 14 bases between them. The CDR3 runs 15 residues. In germline, CDR1 is SNHLY, CDR2 FYNNEI. CDR3 bases: TGTGCCAGCAGTGTAGGCAGGGTGCAGAATTCACCCCTCCACTTT. This codes for CASSVGRVQNSPLHF.

This clonotype was observed a handful of times. The gene calls are TRBV28 and TRBJ2-7; the D call may be TRBD1 or TRBD2 (5 bases each). V shed 5 bases and J shed 3 bases, with 14 bases lying between them. The CDR3 is 14 residues long. Germline loops: CDR1 MDHEN, CDR2 SYDVKM. The CDR3, as DNA: TGTGCCAGCAGTCCCCCCGGGGCCATCTACGAGCAGTACTTC. It codes for CASSPPGAIYEQYF. The full variable domain, its missing parts supplied by reference TRBV28 and TRBJ2-7, is DVKVTQSSRYLVKRTGEKVFLECVQDMDHENMFWYRQDPGLGLRLIYFSYDVKMKEKGDIPEGYSVSREKKERFSLILESASTNQTSMYLCASSPPGAIYEQYFGPGTRLTVT.

This clonotype was found a few times. The chain couples TRBV7-6 to TRBJ2-7; 7 bases are a match to TRBD1. The CDR3 spans 13 residues. The junction had 6 bases not matched to a gene; V was cut back by 4 bases and J by 6 bases. Per the germline V gene, CDR1 is SGHVS and CDR2 is FNYEAQ. The CDR3 region has the DNA TGTGCCAGCAGCTCGACAGGGCCTAGCGAGCAGTACTTC. It specifies CASSSTGPSEQYF.

This clonotype was observed at least ten times. V usage is TRBV3-1 and J usage is TRBJ2-7; possibly TRBD1 for D (7 bases). The CDR3 extends over 15 amino acids. CDR1 is LGHDT and CDR2 is YNNKEL in the germline V gene (reference sequence). Trimming cost V 4 bases and J 0 bases, with 13 bases left between them. CDR3 in DNA: TGTGCCAGCAGCCCGCGGCAGGGGGGCTCCTACGAGCAGTACTTC. Translation: CASSPRQGGSYEQYF.